This entry lists 19 T cell receptor beta chains sequenced from one sample in a study of blood T cell repertoires in COVID-19. Produced via immunoSEQ multiplex PCR; TCRdb's table is partial and in-frame only. The sample has approximately 250,000 clones; 80% to 90% are singletons. Sequencing was done on a sample of PBMCs or T cells enriched from blood (not recorded which). These receptor sequences come from a woman younger than 45 who had recovered from COVID-19.

The chain recombines TRBV14 with TRBJ2-1; 13 positions match TRBD2. Unmatched junction bases numbered 2, after V lost 1 base and J lost 8 bases. Germline V gives CDR1 SGHDN, CDR2 FVKESK. This CDR3 has 15 amino acids. CDR3 region: CASSQGLAGGYEQFF. CDR3 sequence (DNA): TGTGCCAGCAGCCAAGGACTAGCGGGAGGCTATGAGCAGTTCTTC.

This clone appeared a few times. This rearrangement joins TRBV5-1 to TRBJ2-6; 7 bases are shared with TRBD2. The CDR3 extends over 15 amino acids. Unmatched junction bases numbered 5, after V lost 3 bases and J lost 5 bases. Per the germline V gene, CDR1 is SGHRS and CDR2 is YFSETQ. The CDR3 DNA sequence: TGCGCCAGCAGCTCGGGGGGTAGCTGGGCCAACGTCCTGACTTTC. Its protein is CASSSGGSWANVLTF.

V usage is TRBV28 and J usage is TRBJ1-5, with TRBD1 matching 7 bases. There are 16 residues in the CDR3. The V gene's germline CDR1 is MDHEN and CDR2 SYDVKM. V was pared by 6 bases and J by 0 bases, with 8 bases of the junction left unmatched. CDR3 bases: TGTGCCAGCAGCCCAACAGGGGAAGTTAGCAATCAGCCCCAGCATTTT. It is translated as CASSPTGEVSNQPQHF.

This chain links TRBV6-5 with TRBJ2-5, with TRBD2 as a possible D gene (6 bases). Between the trimmed V and J ends, which lost 7 bases and 7 bases, there was a span of 22 bases. CDR1 is MNHEY and CDR2 is SVGAGI in the germline V gene. This CDR3 has 15 residues. In nucleotides, the CDR3 is TGTGCCAGCAAAGTCTTAGTCGGCGGGGCCAGGACCCAGTACTTC. Encoded protein: CASKVLVGGARTQYF.

The V and J genes are TRBV4-2 and TRBJ1-2, with TRBD1 matching 8 bases. Germline V gene sequence: CDR1 LGHNA, CDR2 YNFKEQ. There are 16 residues in the CDR3. Losses at the gene ends were 0 bases for V and 2 bases for J; bases not matched to a gene: 5. The chain's CDR3 is CASSQEGQGENYGYTF. The CDR3 coding sequence is TGTGCCAGCAGCCAAGAAGGACAGGGTGAAAACTATGGCTACACCTTC.

A single count supports this clone. The chain carries TRBV5-1 and TRBJ1-6, with D maybe TRBD1 (5 bases). The CDR3 is 15 amino acids. Germline V gene sequence: CDR1 SGHRS, CDR2 YFSETQ. V was shortened by 5 bases and J by 5 bases, with 14 bases between the two germline ends. CDR3 nucleotides: TGCGCCAGCAGGCCCCCCGGGGGGAATAATTCACCCCTCCACTTT. Its protein is CASRPPGGNNSPLHF.

The genes are TRBV7-9 and TRBJ1-1; 8 bases are a match to TRBD1. CDR1 is SEHNR, CDR2 FQNEAQ, per germline (reference sequence). The trim removed 3 bases at V and 7 bases at J, leaving 4 bases unmatched. The CDR3 has 13 amino acids. CDR3 residues: CASSFSGGGEAFF. DNA of the CDR3: TGTGCCAGCAGCTTTTCAGGGGGCGGTGAAGCTTTCTTT.

The chain recombines TRBV30 with TRBJ1-2; D ambiguous. Germline V lookup: CDR1 GTSNPN, CDR2 SVGIG (reference sequence). V lost 0 bases and J 7 bases, leaving 15 bases between the germline ends. The CDR3 covers 14 residues. The CDR3 DNA reads TGTGCCTGGAGTGTAGGCGGACTACCGGGTGGCTACACCTTC. Amino acid sequence: CAWSVGGLPGGYTF.

This rearrangement joins TRBV11-3 to TRBJ1-6; possibly TRBD1 for D (6 bases). Between the trimmed V and J ends, which lost 0 bases and 0 bases, there was a span of 18 bases. Germline V gives CDR1 SGHNT, CDR2 YENEEA. The CDR3 has 20 residues. In DNA, the CDR3 is TGTGCCAGCAGCTTAGACCCACTAAGGACAGAGAGCTCCTATAATTCACCCCTCCACTTT. Translation gives CASSLDPLRTESSYNSPLHF.

The chain recombines TRBV18 with TRBJ2-7, with D tentatively TRBD2 (5 bases). This CDR3 contains 13 residues. Looked up from germline, CDR1 is KGHSH and CDR2 is LQKENI. V was clipped by 3 bases and J by 3 bases, with 9 bases between them. The CDR3, as DNA: TGTGCCAGCTCACCGGAACGGGACTACGAGCAGTACTTC. Translating it yields CASSPERDYEQYF. Using reference TRBV18 and TRBJ2-7 for the parts outside the CDR3, the full variable domain is NAGVMQNPRHLVRRRGQEARLRCSPMKGHSHVYWYRQLPEEGLKFMVYLQKENIIDESGMPKERFSAEFPKEGPSILRIQQVVRGDSAAYFCASSPERDYEQYFGPGTRLTVT.

The genes are TRBV25-1 and TRBJ1-6, with unresolved D. Between the trimmed V and J ends, which lost 3 bases and 7 bases, there was a span of 7 bases. The CDR3 contains 13 residues. Germline assignment: CDR1 MGHDK and CDR2 SYGVNS. CDR3 residues: CASSESGNSPLHF. The DNA of the CDR3 is TGTGCCAGCAGTGAGAGCGGGAATTCACCCCTCCACTTT.

The V call is TRBV7-2, the J call TRBJ1-2, with a possible D match to TRBD1 (6 bases). This CDR3 has 16 residues. Germline values: CDR1 SGHTA, CDR2 FQGNSA. V lost 2 bases and J 5 bases, leaving 18 bases between the germline ends. The CDR3 DNA is TGTGCCAGCAGCTTAAGAATCGCGGGGGCAAGGTATGGCTACACCTTC. This sequence encodes CASSLRIAGARYGYTF.

The chain links TRBV9 to TRBJ1-5; unclear D gene. The CDR3 is made up of 14 amino acids. The V and J ends lost 4 bases and 4 bases respectively, with 12 bases between them. Germline V CDR1 and CDR2: SGDLS, YYNGEE. CDR3 sequence: CASSTAAVNQPQHF. DNA of the CDR3: TGTGCCAGCAGCACAGCGGCAGTTAATCAGCCCCAGCATTTT.

This clone appeared a single time. The chain couples TRBV7-9 to TRBJ2-2; D is possibly TRBD1 (6 bases). Germline loops: CDR1 SEHNR, CDR2 FQNEAQ (reference sequence). Trimming shortened V by 6 bases and J by 1 base, and 9 bases separated the two germline ends. The CDR3 sequence is 14 residues long. This CDR3 is CASSRGGNTGELFF. CDR3 nucleotides: TGTGCCAGCAGTCGAGGGGGGAACACCGGGGAGCTGTTTTTT.

V gene TRBV5-4 combines with J gene TRBJ2-7; 9 nucleotides match TRBD1. In germline, CDR1 is SGHNT, CDR2 YYREEE (reference sequence). The CDR3 length is 15 residues. After removal of 4 bases from V and 4 bases from J, the junction contained 9 bases not matched to a gene. CDR3 nucleotide sequence: TGTGCCAGCAGCCCGAGGACAGGGGAAGTTTACGAGCAGTACTTC. Translation gives CASSPRTGEVYEQYF.

The V call is TRBV20-1, the J call TRBJ2-1; maybe TRBD2 (5 bases). V lost 3 bases and J 4 bases, leaving 13 bases between the germline ends. Germline V gene lookup returns CDR1 DFQATT and CDR2 SNEGSKA (reference sequence). The CDR3 runs to 14 residues. The CDR3 here is CSASGRVGYNEQFF. The CDR3 DNA follows: TGCAGTGCTAGTGGGCGGGTTGGGTACAATGAGCAGTTCTTC.

A single count supports this clone. This sequence joins TRBV28 and TRBJ1-2; 8 bases align to TRBD1. Looked up from germline, CDR1 is MDHEN and CDR2 is SYDVKM. The J segment lost 3 bases and the V segment lost 3 bases, leaving 24 bases of the junction unmatched. CDR3 length: 21 residues. The CDR3 loop reads CASSLFTGRRKDRDLDYGYTF. The CDR3 DNA follows: TGTGCCAGCAGTTTGTTTACCGGGAGGAGGAAGGACAGGGATTTGGACTATGGCTACACCTTC.

The chain employs TRBV28 and TRBJ1-2; D is unclear. This CDR3 spans 11 amino acids. V was shortened by 3 bases and J by 5 bases, with 4 bases between the two germline ends. The germline V gene encodes CDR1 MDHEN and CDR2 SYDVKM. CDR3 in DNA: TGTGCCAGCAGTTTCGGGTATGGCTACACCTTC. Amino acids: CASSFGYGYTF.

J is TRBJ2-3 and V is TRBV4-2, with 7 nucleotides matching TRBD2. This CDR3 has 16 amino acids. Per germline, CDR1 LGHNA and CDR2 YNFKEQ. Losses at the gene ends were 1 base for V and 4 bases for J; bases not matched to a gene: 8. Written as DNA, the CDR3 is TGTGCCAGCAGCCAAGCTTTGCGGGAGAAGGCAGATACGCAGTATTTT. Its protein is CASSQALREKADTQYF.